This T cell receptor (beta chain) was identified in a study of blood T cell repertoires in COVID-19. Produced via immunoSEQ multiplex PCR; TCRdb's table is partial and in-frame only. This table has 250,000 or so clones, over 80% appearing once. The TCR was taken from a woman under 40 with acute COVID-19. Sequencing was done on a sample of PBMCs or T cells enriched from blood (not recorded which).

The CDR3 DNA is TGTGCCAGCAGTTTTCGGTTGTGGGGGGGGCAGTATTTT. This translates into CASSFRLWGGQYF. The V and J genes are TRBV28 and TRBJ2-3; 7 bases match TRBD2. With 3 bases clipped from V and 11 bases from J, the junction kept 8 bases outside the gene matches. Germline V gives CDR1 MDHEN, CDR2 SYDVKM. The CDR3 has 13 residues.